The 15 T cell receptor beta chains below were found in one sample sequenced in a study of immune evolution from preneoplasia to lung adenocarcinoma. The table came from immunoSEQ multiplex PCR; TCRdb's copy has only in-frame clones and leaves some out. In the table there are about 40,000 clones, 74% of which are singletons. Sample: FFPE invasive lung adenocarcinoma tissue. The origin of the receptors is a person between 55 and 70 years old with lung adenocarcinoma.

This chain uses TRBV29-1 with TRBJ1-2, with a tentative D call TRBD1 (5 bases). Deletions cut 4 bases from V and 8 bases from J, with 11 bases between. The CDR3 spans 11 residues. Germline V gene data show CDR1 as SQVTM and CDR2 as ANQGSEA. The CDR3 spells CSVGSGAGYTF. As DNA, the CDR3 is TGCAGCGTTGGAAGTGGGGCCGGCTACACCTTC.

A word on this clone: The same CDR3 is also encoded by other DNA sequences in this sample. The V call is TRBV2, the J call TRBJ2-7; 8 nucleotides agree with TRBD2. Losses at the gene ends were 4 bases for V and 1 base for J; bases not matched to a gene: 6. Germline CDR1 reads SNHLY; CDR2 reads FYNNEI. The CDR3 spans 15 residues. Written as DNA, the CDR3 is TGTGCCAGCAGTGTTGCGGGAGGCCCATCCTACGAGCAGTACTTC. Amino acids: CASSVAGGPSYEQYF.

This clone was recorded only once. This chain links TRBV6-5 with TRBJ2-3; D may correspond to TRBD1 or TRBD2 (5 bases each). Trimming took 5 bases from V and 0 from J, leaving 9 bases between them. Germline V lookup: CDR1 MNHEY, CDR2 SVGAGI. This CDR3 contains 14 residues. The DNA of the CDR3 is TGTGCCAGCAGTCTTAGGGACAGCACAGATACGCAGTATTTT. This gives the protein CASSLRDSTDTQYF.

The chain joins TRBV19 to TRBJ1-5, with D perhaps matching TRBD1 (5 bases). The ends were cut back, 5 bases at V and 12 bases at J, with 17 bases in the middle. Germline V gene lookup returns CDR1 LNHDA and CDR2 SQIVND (reference sequence). CDR3 length: 13 residues. CDR3 coding DNA: TGTGCCAGTAGTGGGCACGGGGCTCCGGACCAGCATTTT. Translating it yields CASSGHGAPDQHF.

The rearrangement links TRBV7-8 to TRBJ2-1; no clear D. The V and J ends lost 2 bases and 0 bases respectively, with 8 bases between them. Germline V lookup: CDR1 SGHVS, CDR2 FQNEAQ. The CDR3 has 15 residues. CDR3 nucleotides: TGTGCCAGCAGCTTAAGGGAACACTCCTACAATGAGCAGTTCTTC. It is translated as CASSLREHSYNEQFF.

J is TRBJ1-1 and V is TRBV10-3; 11 nucleotides align to TRBD1. CDR1 and CDR2 from the germline V gene are ENHRY and SYGVKD. The V and J ends lost 4 bases and 0 bases, in that order; junction bases with no gene match: 1. The CDR3 runs 15 residues. CDR3 DNA: TGTGCCATCAGTGGGACAGGGGGCCTGAACACTGAAGCTTTCTTT. Translating it yields CAISGTGGLNTEAFF.

This rearrangement joins TRBV28 to TRBJ2-2, with TRBD2 as a possible D gene (6 bases). Trimming left V 8 bases short and J 5 bases short, with 15 bases between. Looked up from germline, CDR1 is MDHEN and CDR2 is SYDVKM. There are 14 residues in the CDR3. CDR3 in DNA: TGTGCCAGCTCACTCGGGGGTGAGACCGGGGAGCTGTTTTTT. Translated: CASSLGGETGELFF. The entire variable domain, with the rest obtained from reference TRBV28 and TRBJ2-2, is as follows: DVKVTQSSRYLVKRTGEKVFLECVQDMDHENMFWYRQDPGLGLRLIYFSYDVKMKEKGDIPEGYSVSREKKERFSLILESASTNQTSMYLCASSLGGETGELFFGEGSRLTVL.

The V and J genes are TRBV2 and TRBJ2-3, with D hard to call. V lost 3 bases, J lost 2 bases, and 6 bases lay in between. Germline V gene data show CDR1 as SNHLY and CDR2 as FYNNEI. This CDR3 is 13 amino acids long. The CDR3 here is CASSEVPTDTQYF. Here the CDR3 DNA reads TGTGCCAGCAGTGAGGTGCCCACAGATACGCAGTATTTT.

The rearrangement joins TRBV30 to TRBJ2-1; D tentatively reads TRBD1 or TRBD2 (5 bases each). This CDR3 spans 14 amino acids. The germline gives CDR1 GTSNPN, CDR2 SVGIG (reference sequence). V dropped 8 bases and J dropped 4 bases, with 18 bases sitting between them. CDR3 coding DNA: TGTGCCAGCGATTCCGGGACGGCTTACAATGAGCAGTTCTTC. This sequence encodes CASDSGTAYNEQFF.

The V call is TRBV7-3, the J call TRBJ2-2; 8 bases map to TRBD1. CDR1 and CDR2 from the germline V gene are SGHTA and FQGTGA. This CDR3 spans 19 amino acids. With 7 bases clipped from V and 3 bases from J, the junction kept 19 bases outside the gene matches. The CDR3 DNA reads as TGTGCCAGCACCGTAAGGGTGCAGGGGGCTGAGGGGGACACCGGGGAGCTGTTTTTT. Protein: CASTVRVQGAEGDTGELFF.

V gene TRBV14 combines with J gene TRBJ2-7; D is possibly TRBD2 (5 bases). The CDR3 covers 11 residues. V was trimmed by 3 bases and J by 6 bases, leaving 6 bases between them. In germline, CDR1 is SGHDN, CDR2 FVKESK. This CDR3 reads CASSQSGEQYF. CDR3 nucleotide sequence: TGTGCCAGCAGCCAGAGCGGCGAGCAGTACTTC.

This clone was observed a few times. V and J are TRBV10-3 and TRBJ1-2; TRBD1 agrees at 7 bases. CDR3 length: 13 residues. Losses at the gene ends were 0 bases for V and 8 bases for J; bases not matched to a gene: 3. CDR1 and CDR2 (germline): ENHRY, SYGVKD. The DNA of the CDR3 is TGTGCCATCAGTGAGTCGACAGGGAACGGCTACACCTTC. It yields the protein CAISESTGNGYTF.

The rearrangement uses TRBV4-1 and TRBJ1-2; 7 bases match TRBD1. CDR1 and CDR2 from the germline V gene are MGHRA and YSYEKL. This CDR3 has 15 amino acids. After removal of 4 bases from V and 7 bases from J, the junction contained 12 bases not matched to a gene. CDR3 in DNA: TGCGCCAGCAGCCTGGGCCCGGGACAGAGATTTGGCTACACCTTC. It codes for CASSLGPGQRFGYTF.

This sequence joins TRBV11-2 and TRBJ2-2; TRBD1 agrees at 7 bases. The J segment lost 0 bases and the V segment lost 6 bases, leaving 4 bases of the junction unmatched. The CDR3 is 15 amino acids. CDR1 is SGHAT, CDR2 FQNNGV, per germline. Here the CDR3 DNA reads TGTGCCAGCAGAAACAGGGGCCCGAACACCGGGGAGCTGTTTTTT. This gives the protein CASRNRGPNTGELFF.

The chain links TRBV5-6 to TRBJ2-6; 8 positions match TRBD2. J gave up 4 bases and V 0 bases, and 12 bases lay outside the gene matches. Germline values: CDR1 SGHDT, CDR2 YYEEEE. CDR3 size: 19 residues. CDR3 residues: CASSLGTGGLESGANVLTF. Here the CDR3 DNA reads TGTGCCAGCAGCTTGGGGACGGGAGGGCTAGAATCCGGGGCCAACGTCCTGACTTTC.